This entry lists 5 T cell receptor beta chains sequenced from one sample in a study of cytomegalovirus exposure and HLA in healthy donors. 60 Vbeta and 13 Jbeta primers were used in PCR. This table comes from immunoSEQ multiplex PCR, and its TCRdb copy is limited to in-frame clones, with some not included. The data show 100,000 to 150,000 clones, roughly 69% seen once. The sample was PBMCs. The receptors were sampled from a human donor in good health.

On this clone: Germline is not matched at one junction end, which may reflect a read error. The CDR3 reads CASSAKVWETKVHF. The CDR3 DNA sequence: TGTGCCAGCAGTGCAAAGGTTTGGGAGACGAAGGTGCATTTT. The chain has TRBV6-1 and TRBJ1-3; D call uncertain. CDR1 is MNHNS and CDR2 is SASEGT in the germline V gene. The CDR3 consists of 14 residues.

The chain links TRBV27 to TRBJ1-2; D is uncertain. CDR3 size: 17 residues. V lost 5 bases, J lost 2 bases, and 21 bases lay in between. CDR1 and CDR2 (germline): MNHEY, SMNVEV (reference sequence). Written as DNA, the CDR3 is TGTGCCAGCAGTCTAAACCCCCCCAGGTTCCCAAACTATGGCTACACCTTC. Translation gives CASSLNPPRFPNYGYTF.

V is TRBV6-5 and J is TRBJ1-1; TRBD1 matches at 7 bases. Germline-derived CDR1 and CDR2 are MNHEY and SVGAGI. V lost 0 bases and J lost 1; bases outside the gene matches: 5. The CDR3 extends over 16 amino acids. CDR3 sequence (DNA): TGTGCCAGCAGTTACTCGATTGGGACAGCGAACACTGAAGCTTTCTTT. It yields the protein CASSYSIGTANTEAFF.

V and J are TRBV2 and TRBJ2-3; no definite D call. Trimming cost V 8 bases and J 4 bases, with 13 bases left between them. The germline gives CDR1 SNHLY, CDR2 FYNNEI. There are 13 residues in the CDR3. The CDR3 protein is CASDRVKADTQYF. Here the CDR3 DNA reads TGTGCCAGCGACCGGGTGAAGGCAGATACGCAGTATTTT.

This chain connects TRBV29-1 to TRBJ2-3, with TRBD2 as a possible D gene (7 bases). Germline-derived CDR1 and CDR2 are SQVTM and ANQGSEA. The CDR3 is 14 residues long. The V and J ends lost 6 bases and 0 bases respectively, with 13 bases between them. The CDR3: CSVWGGPSTDTQYF. CDR3 DNA: TGCAGCGTGTGGGGGGGCCCGAGCACAGATACGCAGTATTTT.